Listed below are T cell receptor beta chains from one sample, sequenced in a study of response to subunit inactivated influenza vaccine. One entry per CDR3 protein results from TCRdb running MiXCR on the RT-PCR reads. The table records more than 450,000 distinct CDR3 sequences, 10% to 15% of them present only once. Source: PBMCs from blood, taken on the day of vaccination. These receptor sequences come from a man between 50 and 59 years old who received an inactivated influenza vaccine. Both conserved end residues are part of each CDR3. The D gene is left open where the match is weak. Clone size is stated in some rows and not others, as once, few, many or a class when expanded.

.,TRBV18,many,TRBJ2-1,TGTGCCAGCTCACCGCGGACAGAGAACAATGAGCAGTTCTTC,CASSPRTENNEQFF
TRBD1,TRBV20-1,few,TRBJ2-5,TGCAGTGCTCCGCCCCCAGGGACAGGGTTCTTGGAGACCCAGTACTTC,CSAPPPGTGFLETQYF
.,TRBV12-3/TRBV12-4,few,TRBJ1-3,TGTGCCAGCAGTAGGGACGGTGGAATCTCTGGAAACACCATATATTTT,CASSRDGGISGNTIYF
.,TRBV12-5,few,TRBJ1-2,TGTGCTAGTGGTATGGACACGGCTCGGGGCTACACCTTC,CASGMDTARGYTF
TRBD2,TRBV20-1,.,TRBJ2-3,TGCAGTGCCCGAGGACTAGCGGGGATAGATACGCAGTATTTT,CSARGLAGIDTQYF
TRBD2,TRBV7-9,.,TRBJ2-7,TGTGCCAGCAGCTTAGTCCGGACTAGCGAGACGAACGAGCAGTACTTC,CASSLVRTSETNEQYF
.,TRBV12-3/TRBV12-4,few,TRBJ1-5,TGTGCCAGCACCTATGGGGGGGGCCAGCCCCAGCATTTT,CASTYGGGQPQHF
.,TRBV20-1,many,TRBJ2-1,TGCAGTGCTAGAGAAGGTAGCTCCTACAATGAGCAGTTCTTC,CSAREGSSYNEQFF
TRBD2,TRBV12-3/TRBV12-4,.,TRBJ2-2,TGTGCCAGCCGGGGACTAGCGGGATCGGGCGGGGAGCTGTTTTTT,CASRGLAGSGGELFF
TRBD2,TRBV7-2,few,TRBJ2-1,TGTGCCAGCAGCGCGACTAGCGGGGGGGCTCTAGATGAGCAGTTCTTC,CASSATSGGALDEQFF
.,TRBV20-1,few,TRBJ2-3,TGCAGTGCTAGAGATGGATTATTAGATACGCAGTATTTT,CSARDGLLDTQYF
TRBD1,TRBV11-1,many,TRBJ2-1,TGTGCCAGCAGCTCGACAGGGGTTGAGCAGTTCTTC,CASSSTGVEQFF
.,TRBV20-1,few,TRBJ1-1,TGCAGTCTCACAGGGAGCACTGAAGCTTTCTTT,CSLTGSTEAFF
.,TRBV11-3,few,TRBJ2-2,TGTGCCAGCAGCCAACGGTCCACCAACACCGGGGAGCTGTTTTTT,CASSQRSTNTGELFF
.,TRBV20-1,few,TRBJ2-2,TGCAGTGCGGGCCCCGGGAAGAACACCGGGGAGCTGTTTTTT,CSAGPGKNTGELFF
.,TRBV5-1,many,TRBJ2-1,TGCGCCAGCAGCTTGCACAGTGCCTCCTACAATGAGCAGTTCTTC,CASSLHSASYNEQFF
.,TRBV15,.,TRBJ2-5,TGTGCCACCAGCAATCACGGACAGAGCCAAGAGACCCAGTACTTC,CATSNHGQSQETQYF
.,TRBV5-1,.,TRBJ2-5,TGCGCCAGCAGCCAGGGACGGTACCAAGAGACCCAGTACTTC,CASSQGRYQETQYF
TRBD2,TRBV5-1,.,TRBJ2-1,TGCGCCAGCAGCGTACTTACCGGTGGGACTAGAATCAATGAGCAGTTCTTC,CASSVLTGGTRINEQFF
TRBD2,TRBV20-1,.,TRBJ2-7,TGCAGTGCTAGACCATGGACTAGCGGTTCCTACGAGCAGTACTTC,CSARPWTSGSYEQYF
.,TRBV4-2,many,TRBJ2-7,TGTGCCAGCAGCCAAGATCTCGCCTACGAGCAGTACTTC,CASSQDLAYEQYF
.,TRBV20-1,few,TRBJ2-7,TGCAGTGCTAGTAGCGGACAGGAGATCTCCTACGAGCAGTACTTC,CSASSGQEISYEQYF
TRBD2,TRBV11-2,few,TRBJ2-5,TGTGCCAGCAGCCCAACGGAGGGATTCACTAGCGGGAGTGGAGAGACCCAGTACTTC,CASSPTEGFTSGSGETQYF
TRBD2,TRBV12-3/TRBV12-4,.,TRBJ2-1,TGTGCCAGCAGTTTTGCTAGCGGGGTTGAGCAGTTCTTC,CASSFASGVEQFF
.,TRBV7-6,.,TRBJ2-7,TGTGCCAGCAGCCGAGGACTGTTGAGCTCCTACGAGCAGTACTTC,CASSRGLLSSYEQYF
.,TRBV12-3/TRBV12-4,few,TRBJ1-3,TGTGCCAGCAGCGGCGTTTTAGGACAGGGAAACACCATATATTTT,CASSGVLGQGNTIYF
.,TRBV20-1,.,TRBJ2-5,TGCAGTGCTGGGCGTAACATCGAAGAGACCCAGTACTTC,CSAGRNIEETQYF
TRBD1,TRBV4-2,few,TRBJ1-1,TGTGCCAGCAGCTACAACAGGGGAGCAAACACTGAAGCTTTCTTT,CASSYNRGANTEAFF
.,TRBV6-6,.,TRBJ2-1,TGTGCCAGCAATCTTATGTACAATGAGCAGTTCTTC,CASNLMYNEQFF
.,TRBV20-1,few,TRBJ1-6,TGCAGTGCTAGGTCTCAGGCTACCGCCTATAATTCACCCCTCCACTTT,CSARSQATAYNSPLHF
.,TRBV6-2/TRBV6-3,few,TRBJ2-7,TGTGCCAGCAAGGCTAGTCCCTTGGTCGAGCAGTACTTC,CASKASPLVEQYF
TRBD1,TRBV18,few,TRBJ2-5,TGTGCCAGCTCAAACAGGGGGCGCGGGGTCATCCAAGAGACCCAGTACTTC,CASSNRGRGVIQETQYF
.,TRBV10-3,many,TRBJ2-5,TGTGCCATCAGTTGGCGGGAACAAGAGACCCAGTACTTC,CAISWREQETQYF
.,TRBV11-1,.,TRBJ2-2,TGTGCCAGCAGCTTCTTGGGGGCTAACGGGGAGCTGTTTTTT,CASSFLGANGELFF
.,TRBV29-1,few,TRBJ2-3,TGCAGCGTTGAAGGACGTCCAGATACGCAGTATTTT,CSVEGRPDTQYF
.,TRBV30,.,TRBJ2-1,TGTGCCTCTAGAAAGGACAACTATTTCAATGAGCAGTTCTTC,CASRKDNYFNEQFF
TRBD2,TRBV7-2,few,TRBJ2-2,TGTGCCAGCAGCTTAGAGGGGACTAGCGGGACCGGGGAGCTGTTTTTT,CASSLEGTSGTGELFF
.,TRBV20-1,.,TRBJ1-1,TGCAGTGCTAGTCTACTACGCCAGGGTAAAGCTTTCTTT,CSASLLRQGKAFF
TRBD2,TRBV12-3/TRBV12-4,.,TRBJ2-3,TGTGCCAGCAGCTCCCCTAGCGGGGGGGGGGAGGATACGCAGTATTTT,CASSSPSGGGEDTQYF
TRBD2,TRBV4-2,few,TRBJ2-5,TGTGCCAGCAGCCAAGGCGGTAGCGGGCGAGAGACCCAGTACTTC,CASSQGGSGRETQYF
TRBD2,TRBV14,few,TRBJ2-1,TGTGCCAGCAGTCTAAAGCGGGAGGGTTACAATGAGCAGTTCTTC,CASSLKREGYNEQFF
.,TRBV20-1,.,TRBJ2-3,TGCAGTGCTAGAGATGCTTCTAGACCCACGCAGTATTTT,CSARDASRPTQYF
.,TRBV4-2,.,TRBJ2-1,TGTGCCAGCAGCCGAAAATCGCTTAAACCCATCTACAATGAGCAGTTCTTC,CASSRKSLKPIYNEQFF
.,TRBV5-1,many,TRBJ1-5,TGCGCCAGCAGCCCGACTGGAACTCAGCCCCAGCATTTT,CASSPTGTQPQHF
.,TRBV4-1,.,TRBJ1-3,TGCGCCAGCAGCCAAGATTTGGAATTCGGAAACACCATATATTTT,CASSQDLEFGNTIYF